One sample yielded the 32 T cell receptor beta chains listed below, sequenced in a study of T cell changes during pregnancy in multiple sclerosis. Profiled with immunoSEQ multiplex PCR; TCRdb holds only in-frame clones, not every one. Of about 68,000 clones listed, about 91% are singletons. The material sequenced was peripheral blood, taken in the second trimester of pregnancy. The receptor source for this set is a female donor in good health, enrolled as a control in a pregnancy study.

This rearrangement joins TRBV30 to TRBJ2-7; D perhaps matches TRBD1 (6 bases). V gave up 0 bases and J gave up 8 bases, with 14 bases separating them. CDR3 length: 13 amino acids. Germline V gene data show CDR1 as GTSNPN and CDR2 as SVGIG (reference sequence). CDR3 in DNA: TGTGCCTGGAGTGTAATCCGGGACAATAAGCAGTACTTC. This codes for CAWSVIRDNKQYF.

V gene TRBV7-9 combines with J gene TRBJ2-5; unclear D gene. Trimming pared 2 bases from V and 3 bases from J, leaving 10 bases between. The CDR3 length is 14 residues. Per the germline V gene, CDR1 is SEHNR and CDR2 is FQNEAQ (reference sequence). DNA for the CDR3: TGTGCCAGCAGCTTATTAGCCCGAGAAGAGACCCAGTACTTC. Its protein is CASSLLAREETQYF.

The chain is built from TRBV29-1 and TRBJ2-3; 8 nucleotides match TRBD2. From germline, CDR1 is SQVTM and CDR2 ANQGSEA. This CDR3 comprises 17 residues. The junction had 16 bases not matched to a gene; V was cut back by 7 bases and J by 1 base. In DNA form, the CDR3 reads TGCAGCGCCTCGGGAGGGGGGAGGGCACGGGGCACAGATACGCAGTATTTT. It codes for CSASGGGRARGTDTQYF.

The CDR3: CASSKAPNEKLFF. CDR3 sequence (DNA): TGTGCCAGCAGCAAAGCCCCGAATGAAAAACTGTTTTTT. The chain is built from TRBV21-1 and TRBJ1-4. TRBV21-1 is a pseudogene locus. CDR3 length: 13 residues.

The chain couples TRBV28 to TRBJ1-4; 8 bases match TRBD1. Germline V gives CDR1 MDHEN, CDR2 SYDVKM. V was pared by 5 bases and J by 4 bases, with 24 bases of the junction left unmatched. The CDR3 has 21 residues. The CDR3 DNA is TGTGCCAGCAGTCCCCTGACAGGGGTCGGGGACAATGGGGGAAATAATGAAAAACTGTTTTTT. Amino acids: CASSPLTGVGDNGGNNEKLFF.

This clone has only a few counts. This chain uses TRBV28 with TRBJ1-5; unclear D gene. V lost 5 bases, J lost 7 bases, and 18 bases lay in between. This CDR3 contains 15 residues. Germline CDR1 and CDR2: MDHEN and SYDVKM. CDR3 region: CASSPPSLEGQPQHF. The CDR3 region has the DNA TGTGCCAGCAGTCCCCCCTCTCTGGAGGGACAGCCCCAGCATTTT.

The V and J genes are TRBV27 and TRBJ1-1; D is unresolved. The V end was cut by 3 bases, the J end by 0 bases, with 5 bases between. CDR1 and CDR2 (germline): MNHEY, SMNVEV (reference sequence). This CDR3 region has 13 residues. CDR3 loop: CASSLGLNTEAFF. DNA of the CDR3: TGTGCCAGCAGTTTGGGCCTGAACACTGAAGCTTTCTTT.

V usage is TRBV9 and J usage is TRBJ1-3, with 7 bases fitting TRBD1. With V trimmed by 0 bases and J by 5 bases, 8 bases remained unmatched. The CDR3 contains 16 residues. Germline CDR1 and CDR2: SGDLS and YYNGEE. CDR3 in DNA: TGTGCCAGCAGCGTAGCTGGGACAGTAGAGCGAAACACCATATATTTT. Protein sequence: CASSVAGTVERNTIYF.

This clone occurred a few times. The chain combines TRBV6-6 with TRBJ1-2; a weak D match, TRBD1 (6 bases). The germline V gene has CDR1 MNHNY and CDR2 SVGAGI (reference sequence). V lost 2 bases, J lost 7 bases, and 17 bases lay in between. The CDR3 spans 15 residues. CDR3 DNA: TGTGCCAGCAGTTACCCAGGGGTCGATCAGACTGGCTACACCTTC. Its protein is CASSYPGVDQTGYTF.

This chain connects TRBV7-6 to TRBJ1-1, with D possibly being TRBD1 (5 bases). Germline values: CDR1 SGHVS, CDR2 FNYEAQ. The CDR3 is 16 residues long. Trimming took off 0 bases at V and 3 bases at J, with 14 bases between the two ends. CDR3 region: CASSLAADSSYTEAFF. The CDR3 coding sequence is TGTGCCAGCAGCTTAGCGGCCGACAGCAGCTACACTGAAGCTTTCTTT.

In DNA, the CDR3 is TGTGCCAGCAGCCTCCGACAGGGGGACTTTAACTCCTACAATGAGCAGTTCTTC. Translated, it gives CASSLRQGDFNSYNEQFF. This chain joins TRBV9 and TRBJ2-1; 9 nucleotides line up with TRBD1. V trimming: 4 bases; J trimming: 0 bases; junction bases outside the gene matches: 11. Germline loops: CDR1 SGDLS, CDR2 YYNGEE. The CDR3 runs to 18 residues.

This chain links TRBV30 with TRBJ1-2; tentative D call: TRBD1 (5 bases). CDR3 length: 13 amino acids. The V and J ends lost 1 base and 4 bases respectively, with 10 bases between them. Germline lookup yields CDR1 GTSNPN and CDR2 SVGIG (reference sequence). The CDR3 protein is CAWSDGHGYGYTF. The CDR3 region has the DNA TGTGCCTGGAGTGACGGACACGGCTATGGCTACACCTTC.

V is TRBV19 and J is TRBJ1-2; D possibly corresponds to TRBD1 (5 bases). Per germline, CDR1 LNHDA and CDR2 SQIVND (reference sequence). The CDR3 is 17 amino acids. V lost 7 bases and J 1 base, leaving 22 bases between the germline ends. CDR3 loop: CASTDTRRREDNYGYTF. In nucleotides, the CDR3 is TGTGCCAGTACCGACACCCGCCGCAGGGAGGATAACTATGGCTACACCTTC.

The chain employs TRBV28 and TRBJ2-2; 8 nucleotides line up with TRBD2. V was pared by 6 bases and J by 7 bases, with 4 bases of the junction left unmatched. There are 13 residues in the CDR3. Germline V gene sequence: CDR1 MDHEN, CDR2 SYDVKM. CDR3 DNA sequence: TGTGCCAGCAGACCCGGGACTAGCGGGGAGCTGTTTTTT. Its translation: CASRPGTSGELFF.

The CDR3 protein is CASSLAGWERSYEQYF. The CDR3 nucleotides read TGTGCCAGCAGCTTGGCCGGGTGGGAGCGTTCCTACGAGCAGTACTTC. The chain couples TRBV5-6 to TRBJ2-7; TRBD2 is a possible D gene (5 bases). This CDR3 spans 16 amino acids. CDR1 is SGHDT and CDR2 is YYEEEE in the germline V gene. V was cut by 0 bases and J by 1 base, with 14 bases left in between.

V gene TRBV7-6 combines with J gene TRBJ2-1; TRBD2 matches at 8 bases. Germline trimming cut 5 bases from V and 5 bases from J; bases unmatched to any gene: 11. The CDR3 is 16 amino acids. The V gene's germline CDR1 is SGHVS and CDR2 FNYEAQ. The CDR3 DNA reads as TGTGCCAGCAGCCCAACTAGCGGTTGGTCCAACAATGAGCAGTTCTTC. This encodes CASSPTSGWSNNEQFF.

This chain uses TRBV5-4 with TRBJ2-1; 9 nucleotides agree with TRBD1. The ends lost 4 bases at V and 2 bases at J; junction bases unmatched: 4. This CDR3 spans 15 amino acids. CDR1 is SGHNT, CDR2 YYREEE, per germline (reference sequence). The CDR3 nucleotides read TGTGCCAGCAGCCCCGGGACAGGGCCCTACAATGAGCAGTTCTTC. Translation: CASSPGTGPYNEQFF.

The sample holds one count of this clone. The chain is built from TRBV6-6 and TRBJ1-5; D call uncertain. V gave up 2 bases and J gave up 5 bases, with 7 bases separating them. CDR1 is MNHNY, CDR2 SVGAGI, per germline (reference sequence). The CDR3 extends over 13 amino acids. DNA of the CDR3: TGTGCCAGCAGTTACACAGCGGATCAGCCCCAGCATTTT. Its translation is CASSYTADQPQHF.

The CDR3 loop reads CASITGTGGLSGANVLTF. The CDR3 bases are TGTGCCAGCATTACCGGGACAGGGGGGCTCTCTGGGGCCAACGTCCTGACTTTC. V usage is TRBV21-1 and J usage is TRBJ2-6; the D segment call TRBD1 is taken from the table without a DNA check. TRBV21-1 is marked as a pseudogene. There are 18 residues in the CDR3.

V gene TRBV6-1 combines with J gene TRBJ1-3; TRBD1 aligns across 8 bases. CDR1 and CDR2 (germline): MNHNS, SASEGT. Losses at the gene ends were 2 bases for V and 4 bases for J; bases not matched to a gene: 1. This CDR3 has 14 amino acids. CDR3 nucleotide sequence: TGTGCCAGCAGTGAACGGGACAGGGGAAACACCATATATTTT. Amino acid sequence: CASSERDRGNTIYF.

CDR3: CASSSPKGANTGELFF. The CDR3 DNA reads as TGTGCCAGCAGTTCCCCAAAGGGAGCGAACACCGGGGAGCTGTTTTTT. This chain joins TRBV11-2 and TRBJ2-2, with D perhaps TRBD2 (5 bases). Trimming left V 6 bases short and J 0 bases short, with 14 bases between. The V gene's germline CDR1 is SGHAT and CDR2 FQNNGV. CDR3 length: 16 amino acids.

The chain has TRBV4-3 and TRBJ2-1; TRBD2 might be the D (8 bases). V lost 0 bases and J lost 0, with 27 bases in between. This CDR3 comprises 22 residues. Germline V gene data show CDR1 as LGHNA and CDR2 as YSLEER. CDR3 DNA sequence: TGCGCCAGCAGCCAAGATATATTAGGGGGCGAAGAGCGGGAGCGCTCCTACAATGAGCAGTTCTTC. It encodes CASSQDILGGEERERSYNEQFF.

The chain combines TRBV7-2 with TRBJ2-7; TRBD1 might be the D (6 bases). This CDR3 region has 15 residues. Looked up from germline, CDR1 is SGHTA and CDR2 is FQGNSA. With 2 bases removed from V and 0 bases from J, the gap between germline ends came to 11 bases. The CDR3 protein is CASSLLGTNSYEQYF. The CDR3 region has the DNA TGTGCCAGCAGCTTATTGGGGACAAACTCCTACGAGCAGTACTTC.

This rearrangement joins TRBV1 to TRBJ2-1; TRBD2, the D gene given by the table, was not confirmed from the DNA. TRBV1 is shown as a pseudogene. The CDR3 is made up of 17 amino acids. For the CDR3, the DNA is TGCACCAGCAGCCAAAGATTAGCGGGAGCCTCCTACAATGAGCAGTTCTTC. Translated: CTSSQRLAGASYNEQFF.

The chain has TRBV7-2 and TRBJ1-2; TRBD1 matches at 8 bases. The CDR3 runs to 15 residues. V was pared by 5 bases and J by 3 bases, with 8 bases of the junction left unmatched. Germline V CDR1 and CDR2: SGHTA, FQGNSA. The CDR3 nucleotides are TGTGCCAGCAGCCGTCCGGGACAGGTACACTATGGCTACACCTTC. Its translation is CASSRPGQVHYGYTF.

The chain carries TRBV19 and TRBJ2-1; D is unclear. The germline V and J ends were trimmed by 5 bases and 5 bases, with 4 bases remaining between them. The germline V gene has CDR1 LNHDA and CDR2 SQIVND (reference sequence). The CDR3 consists of 11 residues. CDR3 in DNA: TGTGCCAGTAGTGAGGACAATGAGCAGTTCTTC. It encodes CASSEDNEQFF.

The chain carries TRBV6-5 and TRBJ2-2; 9 bases map to TRBD1. With 6 bases clipped from V and 7 bases from J, the junction kept 3 bases outside the gene matches. The CDR3 has 13 residues. Germline V gene sequence: CDR1 MNHEY, CDR2 SVGAGI. The CDR3 is CASSGTGNGELFF. CDR3 bases: TGTGCCAGCAGCGGGACAGGGAACGGGGAGCTGTTTTTT.

This clone has more than one count but fewer than ten. J is TRBJ1-1 and V is TRBV29-1; 8 bases are shared with TRBD1. CDR3 length equals 12 residues. Germline V lookup: CDR1 SQVTM, CDR2 ANQGSEA. Trimming cost V 7 bases and J 5 bases; bases outside gene matches: 6. CDR3 in DNA: TGCAGCGCTAAGACAGGGGCTACTGAAGCTTTCTTT. Translated, it gives CSAKTGATEAFF.

This chain links TRBV12-5 with TRBJ2-5, with a weak D call TRBD2 (7 bases). V lost 2 bases to trimming and J lost 4 bases, with 14 bases between them. The length of the CDR3 is 15 residues. Germline V gene lookup returns CDR1 LGHNT and CDR2 FRNRAP. CDR3 residues: CASGLSLGGRETQYF. Written as DNA, the CDR3 is TGTGCTAGTGGTTTGTCCCTCGGGGGGCGAGAGACCCAGTACTTC.

The genes are TRBV28 and TRBJ2-7; possibly TRBD2 for D (7 bases). Trimming removed 2 bases from V and 4 bases from J, with 15 bases in between. Germline V lookup: CDR1 MDHEN, CDR2 SYDVKM. The CDR3 covers 15 residues. The CDR3 DNA reads TGTGCCAGCAGTTTACCACAGGGAGGGGTATACGAGCAGTACTTC. Translation gives CASSLPQGGVYEQYF.

The V call is TRBV28, the J call TRBJ2-5; TRBD2 is a possible D gene (6 bases). V was pared by 3 bases and J by 6 bases, with 17 bases between. Germline CDR1 MDHEN, CDR2 SYDVKM. There are 15 residues in the CDR3. Here the CDR3 reads CASSFLARTGKTQYF. The CDR3 coding sequence is TGTGCCAGCAGTTTCCTAGCGCGTACGGGGAAGACCCAGTACTTC.

The chain joins TRBV11-2 to TRBJ2-7, with 10 bases aligning to TRBD1. The germline V gene has CDR1 SGHAT and CDR2 FQNNGV. V dropped 1 base and J dropped 4; count of bases not matched to a gene: 4. CDR3 length: 15 residues. CDR3 amino acids: CASSLGQGALYEQYF. Here the CDR3 DNA reads TGTGCCAGCAGCTTAGGACAGGGGGCATTGTACGAGCAGTACTTC.